This T cell receptor (beta chain) was sequenced for a study of spatial heterogeneity in lung cancer (dated by TCRdb to the late 2010s). With respect to the entire study: More beta-chain than alpha-chain transcripts were consistently detected, likely reflecting higher beta-chain transcript abundance. Nonsynonymous mutation counts, determined by whole-exome sequencing of tumor tissue, were related to features of the TCR repertoire. At surgery, over 200 tumor regions, approximately 64 matched nontumor lung samples and 45 to 60 PBMC samples were TCR-sequenced for both alpha and beta chains. The study quantitatively compared TCR alpha and beta repertoires across multiple tumor regions, matched nontumor lung and blood in non-small cell lung cancer. In the raw uncorrected reads, each unique combination of TCR and UMI appeared on average more than ten times. Overall study results and their limits: Ubiquitous expanded tumor TCRs were found in blood more often at tumor resection than at routine follow-up. Confirming at a functional level the hypothesis that regional TCRs recognize regional mutations was considered to require additional single-cell paired TCR alpha and beta sequencing.

The receptor library was made with 5' RACE. This sample was sequenced with a NextSeq 500. The TCR library protocol attached a unique molecular identifier to each TCR cDNA molecule to allow correction of PCR and sequencing errors. The authors' pipeline ran thus. Decombinator tools were used for TCR identification, UMI-based error correction and CDR3 extraction. Expanded TCRs were defined as those above a frequency of 2 per 1,000, corresponding to the top 1% of the tumor frequency distribution. Renyi diversity was calculated using the R vegan package after each repertoire was subsampled 100 times to 5,000 TCRs. CDR3 similarity networks were built from amino acid triplet string-kernel similarity, connecting CDR3s with pairwise similarity above 0.82. The public reads were reprocessed in TCRdb via fastp at Q25 and MiXCR, keeping in-frame beta chains. Each entry merges the rows of one CDR3 protein and shows their most common DNA and genes. TCRdb's processing, not the study's, gives the V and J calls here. The sample table contains 85,000 to 100,000 distinct CDR3 sequences; only one count was recorded for approximately 12% of them. Approximately 39% of the sample rests with the top ten.

For this clonotype: Its antigen is unknown. No base quality values were provided; no much bigger clone lies one nucleotide off.

In the paper's terms, the time point label means: sample taken at primary tumor resection. Without any cell sorting, TCR sequencing was performed on whole RNA extracted either from tumor and nontumor lung tissue or from cryopreserved PBMC samples. Donors were about 70 patients with early-stage, untreated non-small cell lung cancer from the lung TRACERx cohort. Only patients for whom sufficient RNA was available from at least two tumor regions were selected for TCR sequencing. From the germline V gene, CDR1 is SGHTA and CDR2 is FQGNSA. Measured from the cysteine to the phenylalanine, the CDR3 is 18 residues long. CDR3 DNA only is kept here, 54 bases in frame from base 1. Trimming accounts for 2 bases at V and 9 bases at J, while the number of junction bases matched to no gene is 11.

The sequence joins TRBV7-2 to TRBJ1-6; 12 central nucleotides agree with TRBD1. The source was PBMCs, collected at surgery. The receptor was derived from a male donor with early-stage non-small cell lung cancer. The base sequence is TGTGCCAGCAGCTTAATTCCGGGACAGGGGGCCATAGCTTCACCCCTCCACTTT. It codes for CASSLIPGQGAIASPLHF.